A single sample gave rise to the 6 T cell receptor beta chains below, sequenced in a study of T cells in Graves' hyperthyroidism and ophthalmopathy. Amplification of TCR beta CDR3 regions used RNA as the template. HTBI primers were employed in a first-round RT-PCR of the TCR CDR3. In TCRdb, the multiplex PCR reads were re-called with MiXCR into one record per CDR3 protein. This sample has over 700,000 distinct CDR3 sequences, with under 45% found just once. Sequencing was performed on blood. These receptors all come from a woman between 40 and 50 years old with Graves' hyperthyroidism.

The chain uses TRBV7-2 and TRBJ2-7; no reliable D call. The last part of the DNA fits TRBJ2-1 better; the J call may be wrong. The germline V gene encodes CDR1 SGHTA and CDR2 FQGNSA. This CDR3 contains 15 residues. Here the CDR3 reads CASSPWTGPSNEQFF. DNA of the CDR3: TGTGCCAGCAGCCCTTGGACCGGTCCCTCCAATGAGCAGTTCTTC.

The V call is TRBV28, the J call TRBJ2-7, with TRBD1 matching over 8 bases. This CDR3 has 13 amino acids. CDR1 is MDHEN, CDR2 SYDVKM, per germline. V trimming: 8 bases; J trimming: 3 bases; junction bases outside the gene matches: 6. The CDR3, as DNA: TGTGCCAGCTACCGGGACAGGTACTACGAGCAGTACTTC. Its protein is CASYRDRYYEQYF.

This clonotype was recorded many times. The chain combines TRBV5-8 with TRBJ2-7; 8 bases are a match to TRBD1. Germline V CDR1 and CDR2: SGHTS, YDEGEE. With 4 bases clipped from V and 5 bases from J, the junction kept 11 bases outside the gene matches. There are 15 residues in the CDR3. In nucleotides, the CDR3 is TGTGCCAGCAGCCCTGACAGGGGATACAGCGACGAGCAGTACTTC. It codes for CASSPDRGYSDEQYF. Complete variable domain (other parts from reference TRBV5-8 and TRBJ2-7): EAGVTQSPTHLIKTRGQQATLRCSPISGHTSVYWYQQALGLGLQFLLWYDEGEERNRGNFPPRFSGRQFPNYSSELNVNALELEDSALYLCASSPDRGYSDEQYFGPGTRLTVT.

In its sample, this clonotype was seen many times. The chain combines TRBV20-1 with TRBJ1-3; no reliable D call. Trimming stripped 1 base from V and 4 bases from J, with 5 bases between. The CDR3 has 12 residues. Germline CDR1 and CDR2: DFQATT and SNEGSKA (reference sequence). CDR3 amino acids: CSARALGNTIYF. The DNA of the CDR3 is TGCAGTGCTAGAGCTCTGGGAAACACCATATATTTT.

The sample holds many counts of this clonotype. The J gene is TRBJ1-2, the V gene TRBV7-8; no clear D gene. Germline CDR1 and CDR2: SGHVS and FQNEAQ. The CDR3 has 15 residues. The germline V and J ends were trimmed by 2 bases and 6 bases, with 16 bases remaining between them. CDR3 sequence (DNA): TGTGCCAGCAGCTTATACCCGGAGTTATTGGATGGCTACACCTTC. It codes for CASSLYPELLDGYTF.

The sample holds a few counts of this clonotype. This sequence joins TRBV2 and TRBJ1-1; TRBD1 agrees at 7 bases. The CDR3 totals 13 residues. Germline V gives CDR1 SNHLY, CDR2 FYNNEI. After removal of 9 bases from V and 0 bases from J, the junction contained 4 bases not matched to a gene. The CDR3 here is CARNRGLNTEAFF. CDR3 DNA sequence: TGTGCCAGAAACAGGGGACTGAACACTGAAGCTTTCTTT.